These 14 T cell receptor beta chains were sequenced from one sample in a study of T-cell memory formation after mild COVID-19. Each CDR3 protein is one row after TCRdb ran MiXCR on the 5' RACE reads. This sample carries about 410,000 distinct CDR3 sequences, more than 15% of them seen once, and the ten largest clones take approximately 21%. The source material was PBMCs or a T cell subset sorted from them (not recorded which). The receptor set was obtained from a young man who had mild COVID-19 (a few samples of this study predate the infection). Cell type and time point are not known.

This clonotype was observed a few times. The chain uses TRBV4-1 and TRBJ1-6; no clear D gene. Germline V gene data show CDR1 as MGHRA and CDR2 as YSYEKL. Trimming left V 0 bases short and J 13 bases short, with 10 bases between. The CDR3 spans 13 residues. The CDR3 spells CASSQDHRGPLHF. The CDR3 DNA reads as TGCGCCAGCAGCCAAGATCACCGGGGTCCCCTCCACTTT.

The chain joins TRBV5-6 to TRBJ2-1; D might be TRBD2 (7 bases). Germline values: CDR1 SGHDT, CDR2 YYEEEE. The CDR3 loop spans 14 amino acids. The V end lost 6 bases, the J end lost 1 base, and 11 bases lay between the germline ends. The CDR3 spells CASTRGGSYNEQFF. The CDR3, as DNA: TGTGCCAGCACTAGGGGGGGTTCCTACAATGAGCAGTTCTTC.

This clonotype came up a few times. The chain couples TRBV5-1 to TRBJ1-2, with 8 positions matching TRBD1. V was clipped by 4 bases and J by 2 bases; unmatched bases: 10. This CDR3 has 16 amino acids. Looked up from germline, CDR1 is SGHRS and CDR2 is YFSETQ. CDR3 DNA: TGCGCCAGCAGCGCAATCGGCCAGGGGGCGAACTATGGCTACACCTTC. Translated: CASSAIGQGANYGYTF.

To note about this clonotype: This clone may be a read error of a much larger clone one base away. The chain carries TRBV6-5 and TRBJ1-5, with TRBD1 identical over 7 bases. This CDR3 contains 13 residues. CDR1 MNHEY and CDR2 SVGAGI come from the germline V gene. The DNA for the CDR3 is TGTGCCAGCAGAGAGGGGGCTGGTCAGCCCAAGCATTTT. It encodes CASREGAGQPKHF.

This clonotype has ten or more counts. The rearrangement uses TRBV27 and TRBJ1-1, with D maybe TRBD1 (6 bases). V was cut by 2 bases and J by 3 bases, with 16 bases left in between. The CDR3 is 16 residues long. Germline CDR1 MNHEY, CDR2 SMNVEV (reference sequence). The CDR3 sequence: CASSLGPGEVYTEAFF. Written as DNA, the CDR3 is TGTGCCAGCAGTTTAGGGCCAGGGGAGGTGTACACTGAAGCTTTCTTT.

This clonotype was counted a few times. The rearrangement uses TRBV7-9 and TRBJ2-2, with D perhaps matching TRBD2 (6 bases). This CDR3 has 14 amino acids. Germline V gives CDR1 SEHNR, CDR2 FQNEAQ (reference sequence). The V end was cut by 3 bases, the J end by 8 bases, with 13 bases between. CDR3 bases: TGTGCCAGCAGCTTCTTGGAGGGTCAGGGGGAGCTGTTTTTT. Protein sequence: CASSFLEGQGELFF.

The sample holds a few counts of this clonotype. This chain uses TRBV12-3 or TRBV12-4 with TRBJ1-2; D is perhaps TRBD1 (5 bases). Between the trimmed V and J ends, which lost 4 bases and 8 bases, there was a span of 11 bases. CDR3 length: 12 amino acids. This CDR3 is CASSWGVGGYTF. Here the CDR3 DNA reads TGTGCCAGCAGTTGGGGGGTAGGGGGCTACACCTTC.

This clonotype was seen a handful of times. The chain joins TRBV4-3 to TRBJ1-1; D is ambiguous. V was cut by 0 bases and J by 8 bases, with 10 bases left in between. The germline V gene has CDR1 LGHNA and CDR2 YSLEER. The CDR3 spans 13 residues. The CDR3: CASSQDLGSEAFF. The CDR3 DNA reads as TGCGCCAGCAGCCAAGACCTTGGAAGCGAAGCTTTCTTT.

In this sample, this clonotype turned up a few times. The J gene is TRBJ2-2, the V gene TRBV5-1; D is perhaps TRBD2 (6 bases). Trimming cost V 7 bases and J 7 bases, with 20 bases left between them. The germline V gene encodes CDR1 SGHRS and CDR2 YFSETQ. The CDR3 is 15 residues long. The CDR3 here is CASAQAEGRHGELFF. CDR3 sequence (DNA): TGCGCCAGCGCCCAGGCCGAGGGGAGGCACGGGGAGCTGTTTTTT.

This chain links TRBV9 with TRBJ1-2; D is undetermined. This CDR3 comprises 11 residues. V was clipped by 1 base and J by 8 bases, with 6 bases between them. Germline V CDR1 and CDR2: SGDLS, YYNGEE. For the CDR3, the DNA is TGTGCCAGCAGCGTAAACGGCGGCTACACCTTC. Translation gives CASSVNGGYTF.

CDR3: CASSLGLAGGQYEQYF. CDR3 sequence (DNA): TGTGCCAGCAGCTTAGGTCTAGCGGGGGGGCAGTACGAGCAGTACTTC. The chain carries TRBV7-2 and TRBJ2-7; 12 bases are a match to TRBD2. Unmatched junction bases numbered 5, after V lost 1 base and J lost 4 bases. Germline V lookup: CDR1 SGHTA, CDR2 FQGNSA. This CDR3 is 16 amino acids long.

This clonotype was observed a handful of times. This chain links TRBV11-2 with TRBJ1-1, with a tentative D call TRBD1 (5 bases). The CDR3 runs to 16 residues. Germline V gene sequence: CDR1 SGHAT, CDR2 FQNNGV. V dropped 2 bases and J dropped 5 bases, with 18 bases sitting between them. CDR3 DNA sequence: TGTGCCAGCAGCTTAATAGGACAAGGAGAGGGGACTGAAGCTTTCTTT. Residues: CASSLIGQGEGTEAFF.

Only a few counts were recorded for this clonotype. The rearrangement joins TRBV10-3 to TRBJ1-1; D gene ambiguous. This CDR3 contains 14 residues. CDR1 ENHRY and CDR2 SYGVKD come from the germline V gene. The V gene lost 0 bases and the J gene lost 4 bases, with 9 bases spanning the gap. The CDR3 sequence is CAISESGFLTEAFF. CDR3 in DNA: TGTGCCATCAGTGAGTCCGGCTTTCTCACTGAAGCTTTCTTT.

This clonotype showed up just a few times. The J gene is TRBJ2-5, the V gene TRBV4-2, with 11 positions matching TRBD2. This CDR3 comprises 15 residues. With V trimmed by 0 bases and J by 7 bases, 4 bases remained unmatched. Germline V gene data show CDR1 as LGHNA and CDR2 as YNFKEQ. The CDR3 DNA is TGTGCCAGCAGCCAAGAAGATCTAGCGGGGGGGACCCAGTACTTC. Amino acids: CASSQEDLAGGTQYF.